This T cell receptor beta chain was obtained from a study of PD-L1 blockade in urothelial cancer. Across the study: Enrolled patients had been treated previously with 0 to 3 chemotherapy regimens. Blood analysis occurred 3 weeks (second dose) and 6 weeks after treatment start.

Of note for this clone: Germline is not matched at one junction end, which may reflect a read error.

CDR1 and CDR2 (germline): SGHRS, YFSETQ. The CDR3 is 14 amino acids. Spike-ins of synthetic TCR analog templates went into each PCR. Sequenced by immunoSEQ multiplex PCR; TCRdb stores in-frame clones only, minus some. The table includes 38,000 or so clones, about four fifths detected once. The source of this sequence is a man aged 60 to 69 with urothelial cancer. V and J are TRBV5-1 and TRBJ2-3, with unresolved D. The material sequenced was PBMCs, taken around atezolizumab (anti-PD-L1) treatment. The CDR3 sequence is CASSLDTTTYTQYF. DNA for the CDR3: TGCGCCAGCAGCTTGGATACAACCACATATACGCAGTATTTT.